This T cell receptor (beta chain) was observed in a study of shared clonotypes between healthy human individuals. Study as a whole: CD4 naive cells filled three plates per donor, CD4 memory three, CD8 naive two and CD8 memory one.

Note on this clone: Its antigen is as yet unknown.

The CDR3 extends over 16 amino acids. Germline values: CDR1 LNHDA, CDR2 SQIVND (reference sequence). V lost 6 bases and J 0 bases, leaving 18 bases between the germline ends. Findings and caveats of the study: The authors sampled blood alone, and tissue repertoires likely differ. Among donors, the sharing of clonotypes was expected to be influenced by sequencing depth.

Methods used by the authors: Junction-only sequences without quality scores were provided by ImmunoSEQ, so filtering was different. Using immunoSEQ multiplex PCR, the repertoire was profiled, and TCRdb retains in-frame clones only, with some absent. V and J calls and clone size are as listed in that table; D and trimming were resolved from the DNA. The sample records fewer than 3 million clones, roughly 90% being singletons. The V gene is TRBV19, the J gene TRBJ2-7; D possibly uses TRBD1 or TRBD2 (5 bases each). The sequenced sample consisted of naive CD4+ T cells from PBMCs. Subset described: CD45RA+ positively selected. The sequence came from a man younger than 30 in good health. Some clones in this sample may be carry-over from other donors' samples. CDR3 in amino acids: CASSGPGAGSSYEQYF. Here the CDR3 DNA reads TGTGCCAGTAGCGGCCCCGGGGCAGGGAGCTCCTACGAGCAGTACTTC.